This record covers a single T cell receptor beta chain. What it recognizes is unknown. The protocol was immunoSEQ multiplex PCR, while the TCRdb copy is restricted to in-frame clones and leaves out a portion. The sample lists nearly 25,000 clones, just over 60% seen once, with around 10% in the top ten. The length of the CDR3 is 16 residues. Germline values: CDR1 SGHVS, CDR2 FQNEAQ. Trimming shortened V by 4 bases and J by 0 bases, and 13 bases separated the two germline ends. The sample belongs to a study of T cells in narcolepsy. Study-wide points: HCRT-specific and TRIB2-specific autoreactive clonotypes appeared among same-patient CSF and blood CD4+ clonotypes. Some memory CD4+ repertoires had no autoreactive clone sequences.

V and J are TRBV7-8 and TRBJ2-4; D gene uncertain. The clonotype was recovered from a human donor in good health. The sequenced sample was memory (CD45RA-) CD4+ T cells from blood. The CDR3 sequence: CASSSVSLLAKNIQYF. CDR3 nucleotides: TGTGCCAGCAGCTCCGTCTCGTTGCTAGCCAAAAACATTCAGTACTTC.